A selection of T cell receptor beta chains follows, all from one sample in a study of shared clonotypes between healthy human individuals. TCRdb keeps only in-frame clones here, not all; method: immunoSEQ multiplex PCR. Counted here are 1 million to 1.2 million clones, 60% to 80% occurring once; the ten biggest clones make up 0.89%. Material: memory CD4+ T cells from PBMCs. These receptors were collected from a man between 18 and 29 years old in good health. Some clones in this sample may be carry-over from other donors' samples. Both conserved end residues are part of each CDR3. Each record gives: V gene, D gene, clone size, J gene, CDR3 protein, CDR3 DNA. The D gene is left open where the match is weak. Clone size appears in some rows only: once, few, many, or a class for an expanded clone.

V: TRBV28; D: .; size: .; J: TRBJ1-5; CDR3: CASNRPGGTNQPQHF; DNA: TGTGCCAGCAACCGACCCGGGGGAACAAATCAGCCCCAGCATTTT
V: TRBV7-2; D: TRBD1; size: many; J: TRBJ1-3; CDR3: CASSNRQGSGNTIYF; DNA: TGTGCCAGCAGCAACAGACAGGGCTCTGGAAACACCATATATTTT
V: TRBV2; D: TRBD2; size: .; J: TRBJ2-1; CDR3: CASELGLESYNEQFF; DNA: TGTGCTTCTGAGCTGGGACTAGAGTCCTACAATGAGCAGTTCTTC
V: TRBV19; D: .; size: .; J: TRBJ2-1; CDR3: CASSMGFNEQFF; DNA: TGTGCCAGTAGTATGGGGTTCAATGAGCAGTTCTTC
V: TRBV10-3; D: .; size: .; J: TRBJ1-3; CDR3: CAISEPTGFAGNTIYF; DNA: TGTGCCATCAGTGAGCCGACAGGTTTCGCTGGAAACACCATATATTTT
V: TRBV25-1; D: .; size: few; J: TRBJ2-7; CDR3: CASRDSRSYEQYF; DNA: TGTGCCAGCAGGGACAGCCGCTCCTACGAGCAGTACTTC
V: TRBV7-8; D: .; size: .; J: TRBJ1-5; CDR3: CASSVLDGQPQHF; DNA: TGTGCCAGCAGCGTTCTCGACGGCCAGCCCCAGCATTTT
V: TRBV6-1; D: TRBD2; size: .; J: TRBJ2-2; CDR3: CASSEPAGVGGELFF; DNA: TGTGCCAGCAGTGAACCAGCGGGAGTCGGCGGGGAGCTGTTTTTT
V: TRBV28; D: .; size: .; J: TRBJ2-4; CDR3: CASNIGGAGDIQYF; DNA: TGTGCCAGCAACATAGGGGGGGCAGGGGACATTCAGTACTTC
V: TRBV2; D: .; size: .; J: TRBJ2-1; CDR3: CASRDIAGGAYNEQFF; DNA: TGTGCCAGCAGGGACATCGCTGGGGGCGCTTACAATGAGCAGTTCTTC
V: TRBV28; D: TRBD2; size: .; J: TRBJ2-3; CDR3: CASRRTSGRATDTQYF; DNA: TGTGCCAGCAGACGGACTAGCGGGAGGGCAACAGATACGCAGTATTTT
V: TRBV21-1; D: .; size: .; J: TRBJ2-2; CDR3: CASSIKTLGLAGVGGELFF; DNA: TGTGCCAGCAGCATCAAGACCCTGGGACTAGCGGGAGTGGGCGGGGAGCTGTTTTTT
V: TRBV7-2; D: .; size: .; J: TRBJ2-7; CDR3: CASSFEALGGREQYF; DNA: TGTGCCAGCAGCTTTGAGGCATTGGGTGGGAGAGAGCAGTACTTC
V: TRBV18; D: TRBD2; size: .; J: TRBJ2-7; CDR3: CASSPGIAGRYEQYF; DNA: TGTGCCAGCTCACCCGGGATAGCGGGCCGCTACGAGCAGTACTTC
V: TRBV7-9; D: .; size: .; J: TRBJ1-1; CDR3: CASSLLGDTEAFF; DNA: TGTGCCAGCAGCTTACTAGGCGACACTGAAGCTTTCTTT
V: TRBV5-1; D: .; size: .; J: TRBJ1-5; CDR3: CASSLSSPNQPQHF; DNA: TGCGCCAGCAGCTTGAGCAGCCCCAATCAGCCCCAGCATTTT
V: TRBV5-1; D: .; size: .; J: TRBJ2-2; CDR3: CASMAAGELFF; DNA: TGCGCCAGCATGGCTGCCGGGGAGCTGTTTTTT
V: TRBV28; D: .; size: .; J: TRBJ2-6; CDR3: CASGTGATGANVLTF; DNA: TGTGCCAGCGGAACGGGAGCAACTGGGGCCAACGTCCTGACTTTC
V: TRBV29-1; D: .; size: .; J: TRBJ2-7; CDR3: CSGARADSEQYF; DNA: TGCAGCGGAGCCAGGGCCGACTCCGAGCAGTACTTC
V: TRBV11-2; D: .; size: .; J: TRBJ2-7; CDR3: CASSPSNWGYEQYF; DNA: TGTGCCAGCAGCCCGAGCAACTGGGGCTACGAGCAGTACTTC
V: TRBV30; D: TRBD1; size: .; J: TRBJ1-2; CDR3: CAWSTGTGASGYTF; DNA: TGTGCCTGGAGTACCGGGACAGGGGCCTCTGGCTACACCTTC
V: TRBV30; D: TRBD2; size: .; J: TRBJ2-3; CDR3: CAWGTSGRAGGDTQYF; DNA: TGTGCCTGGGGAACTAGCGGGAGGGCCGGGGGAGATACGCAGTATTTT
V: TRBV6-6; D: .; size: few; J: TRBJ2-7; CDR3: CASSSHLAYSYEQYF; DNA: TGTGCCAGCAGTTCGCATCTAGCGTACTCCTACGAGCAGTACTTC
V: TRBV7-3; D: TRBD1; size: .; J: TRBJ2-2; CDR3: CASSVTPGQGATGELFF; DNA: TGTGCCAGCAGCGTCACGCCGGGACAGGGGGCGACCGGGGAGCTGTTTTTT
V: TRBV7-9; D: .; size: once; J: TRBJ2-5; CDR3: CASNSWRTGTQETQYF; DNA: TGTGCCAGCAATTCATGGAGAACAGGGACCCAAGAGACCCAGTACTTC
V: TRBV6-1; D: .; size: .; J: TRBJ1-2; CDR3: CASSVNKDYGYTF; DNA: TGTGCCAGCAGTGTTAACAAAGACTATGGCTACACCTTC
V: TRBV30; D: .; size: .; J: TRBJ2-7; CDR3: CAWSGQGGDEQYF; DNA: TGTGCCTGGAGTGGGCAGGGTGGGGACGAGCAGTACTTC
V: TRBV27; D: .; size: .; J: TRBJ1-5; CDR3: CASSPQGGSQPQHF; DNA: TGTGCCAGCAGTCCACAGGGTGGTAGTCAGCCCCAGCATTTT
V: TRBV7-9; D: .; size: .; J: TRBJ2-3; CDR3: CASSITSGATDTQYF; DNA: TGTGCCAGCAGCATTACCTCAGGGGCCACAGATACGCAGTATTTT
V: TRBV30; D: .; size: few; J: TRBJ2-1; CDR3: CAWSVGPYNEQFF; DNA: TGTGCCTGGAGTGTGGGCCCTTACAATGAGCAGTTCTTC
V: TRBV7-9; D: TRBD1; size: .; J: TRBJ1-5; CDR3: CASSQGGNQPQHF; DNA: TGTGCCAGCAGCCAGGGGGGAAATCAGCCCCAGCATTTT
V: TRBV11-2; D: TRBD2; size: .; J: TRBJ2-1; CDR3: CASSPVGTSGSRNNEQFF; DNA: TGTGCCAGCAGCCCAGTTGGGACTAGCGGGAGCAGGAACAATGAGCAGTTCTTC
V: TRBV28; D: .; size: .; J: TRBJ2-2; CDR3: CASSLFTVGGVSNTGELFF; DNA: TGTGCCAGCAGTTTATTTACAGTCGGAGGGGTCTCCAACACCGGGGAGCTGTTTTTT
V: TRBV7-6; D: TRBD1; size: .; J: TRBJ2-1; CDR3: CASSYDRGKYNEQFF; DNA: TGTGCCAGCAGTTACGACAGGGGGAAGTACAATGAGCAGTTCTTC
V: TRBV5-8; D: .; size: .; J: TRBJ2-3; CDR3: CASSLDSTDTQYF; DNA: TGTGCCAGCAGCCTCGACAGCACAGATACGCAGTATTTT
V: TRBV6-6; D: .; size: few; J: TRBJ1-2; CDR3: CASRVENYGYTF; DNA: TGTGCCAGCAGGGTGGAGAACTATGGCTACACCTTC
V: TRBV10-2; D: .; size: .; J: TRBJ1-3; CDR3: CASRDGHSGNTIYF; DNA: TGCGCCAGCAGGGACGGACACTCTGGAAACACCATATATTTT
V: TRBV30; D: .; size: .; J: TRBJ1-2; CDR3: CAWTADPRLYGYTF; DNA: TGTGCCTGGACGGCAGATCCCCGTCTCTATGGCTACACCTTC
V: TRBV9; D: .; size: .; J: TRBJ2-2; CDR3: CASSPRGDFNTGELFF; DNA: TGTGCCAGCAGCCCAAGGGGTGACTTCAACACCGGGGAGCTGTTTTTT
V: TRBV9; D: .; size: .; J: TRBJ2-1; CDR3: CASSVGVTTTNEQFF; DNA: TGTGCCAGCAGCGTAGGGGTAACTACGACGAATGAGCAGTTCTTC
V: TRBV11-1; D: TRBD2; size: many; J: TRBJ2-3; CDR3: CASSVGTSGRAGTDTQYF; DNA: TGTGCCAGCAGCGTCGGGACTAGCGGGAGGGCCGGCACAGATACGCAGTATTTT
V: TRBV5-1; D: .; size: .; J: TRBJ1-4; CDR3: CASSARVGGATNEKLFF; DNA: TGCGCCAGCAGCGCGAGAGTGGGGGGTGCAACTAATGAAAAACTGTTTTTT
V: TRBV27; D: .; size: .; J: TRBJ2-7; CDR3: CASSFRGYEQYF; DNA: TGTGCCAGCAGTTTTAGAGGCTACGAGCAGTACTTC
V: TRBV4-2; D: .; size: .; J: TRBJ2-1; CDR3: CASSQGEGSYNEQFF; DNA: TGTGCCAGCAGCCAAGGGGAAGGCTCCTACAATGAGCAGTTCTTC
V: TRBV10-3; D: TRBD1; size: .; J: TRBJ2-7; CDR3: CAICAGTGIYEQYF; DNA: TGTGCCATTTGTGCCGGGACAGGGATTTACGAGCAGTACTTC